What follows is one T cell receptor (beta chain) and its context. Profiled with immunoSEQ multiplex PCR; TCRdb holds only in-frame clones, not every one. The data show under 30,000 clones, nearly 95% seen once. The data stem from a study of OX40 agonist ivuxolimab in advanced cancers. V was trimmed by 6 bases and J by 7 bases, leaving 15 bases between them. The CDR3 has 13 residues. The germline gives CDR1 SNHLY, CDR2 FYNNEI. This sequence joins TRBV2 and TRBJ1-1; TRBD1 is a possible D gene (5 bases). Sample: CD4+ or CD8+ T cells sorted from blood, taken in a trial of the OX40 agonist ivuxolimab. The source of this sequence is an adult with an advanced solid tumor such as melanoma, head and neck, liver or kidney cancer. CDR3 sequence (DNA): TGTGCCAGCAGCTCCGGGACCGAGATTGAAGCTTTCTTT. It translates to CASSSGTEIEAFF.